The 21 T cell receptor beta chains below come from one sample, sequenced in a study of blood T cell repertoires in COVID-19. Sequencing used immunoSEQ multiplex PCR; TCRdb keeps in-frame clones, though not all of them. The table includes more than 100,000 clones, over 75% detected once. Sequencing was carried out using peripheral blood. The receptors were gathered from a man older than 75 with acute or convalescent COVID-19.

The gene calls are TRBV7-2 and TRBJ1-2; no definite D call. CDR3 length equals 15 residues. The ends were cut back, 5 bases at V and 5 bases at J, with 18 bases in the middle. The germline V gene has CDR1 SGHTA and CDR2 FQGNSA. The CDR3 DNA sequence: TGTGCCAGCAGCAGCGACGGGGAGGGAAGGTATGGCTACACCTTC. It encodes CASSSDGEGRYGYTF.

The gene calls are TRBV10-3 and TRBJ2-1; D might be TRBD2 (5 bases). Germline CDR1 ENHRY, CDR2 SYGVKD. Trimming removed 4 bases at V and 2 bases at J, with 9 bases between. CDR3 length: 14 amino acids. CDR3 nucleotides: TGTGCCATCAGTGCGAGGGAAACCTACAATGAGCAGTTCTTC. It specifies CAISARETYNEQFF.

The rearrangement joins TRBV5-5 to TRBJ2-1; 7 positions match TRBD1. CDR1 is SGHKS, CDR2 YYEKEE, per germline (reference sequence). The CDR3 is made up of 16 amino acids. V lost 0 bases to trimming and J lost 1 base; unmatched junction nucleotides: 4. DNA for the CDR3: TGTGCCAGCAGCTTGGGGGTCAGGGGGTCCTACAATGAGCAGTTCTTC. Translated, it gives CASSLGVRGSYNEQFF.

This clone was counted a few times. The chain is built from TRBV10-2 and TRBJ2-2; D not certain. CDR1 and CDR2 from the germline V gene are WSHSY and SAAADI. With 3 bases removed from V and 7 bases from J, the gap between germline ends came to 9 bases. The CDR3 loop spans 13 amino acids. The CDR3, as DNA: TGCGCCAGCAGTGAAGAAGAGTTCGGGGAGCTGTTTTTT. Amino acid sequence: CASSEEEFGELFF.

The chain has TRBV12-5 and TRBJ1-1, with 8 bases lining up with TRBD1. Germline lookup yields CDR1 LGHNT and CDR2 FRNRAP. V lost 0 bases and J lost 3; bases outside the gene matches: 3. The CDR3 has 15 residues. Written as DNA, the CDR3 is TGTGCTAGTGGTTTGGTTGGACAGGGCTACACTGAAGCTTTCTTT. Its translation: CASGLVGQGYTEAFF. Complete variable domain (other parts from reference TRBV12-5 and TRBJ1-1): DARVTQTPRHKVTEMGQEVTMRCQPILGHNTVFWYRQTMMQGLELLAYFRNRAPLDDSGMPKDRFSAEMPDATLATLKIQPSEPRDSAVYFCASGLVGQGYTEAFFGQGTRLTVV.

This chain joins TRBV7-9 and TRBJ2-7, with 7 bases lining up with TRBD1. The germline V gene encodes CDR1 SEHNR and CDR2 FQNEAQ (reference sequence). With V trimmed by 4 bases and J by 6 bases, 9 bases remained unmatched. The CDR3 length is 14 residues. The CDR3 protein is CASSSLTGKGEQYF. CDR3 nucleotide sequence: TGTGCCAGCAGCTCCCTGACAGGGAAAGGCGAGCAGTACTTC. Variable domain in full (rest from reference TRBV7-9 and TRBJ2-7): DTGVSQNPRHKITKRGQNVTFRCDPISEHNRLYWYRQTLGQGPEFLTYFQNEAQLEKSRLLSDRFSAERPKGSFSTLEIQRTEQGDSAMYLCASSSLTGKGEQYFGPGTRLTVT.

This clone was counted only a few times. This chain links TRBV9 with TRBJ1-1, with D possibly matching TRBD1 (6 bases). Germline-derived CDR1 and CDR2 are SGDLS and YYNGEE. The CDR3 has 14 residues. Deletions cut 6 bases from V and 1 base from J, with 13 bases between. The CDR3 nucleotides read TGTGCCAGCACGACCGGGACATCGAACACTGAAGCTTTCTTT. Its protein is CASTTGTSNTEAFF.

This clone was found once. V is TRBV14 and J is TRBJ2-7; 7 bases map to TRBD2. Germline V gene data show CDR1 as SGHDN and CDR2 as FVKESK. This CDR3 has 15 amino acids. Trimming cost V 0 bases and J 2 bases; bases outside gene matches: 4. The CDR3 is CASSQDTGLAYEQYF. CDR3 DNA: TGTGCCAGCAGCCAAGATACCGGACTAGCCTACGAGCAGTACTTC.

This sequence joins TRBV4-3 and TRBJ1-2, with a possible D match to TRBD1 (6 bases). CDR3 size: 13 residues. Germline CDR1 reads LGHNA; CDR2 reads YSLEER. V was cut by 4 bases and J by 4 bases, with 10 bases left in between. CDR3 sequence (DNA): TGCGCCAGCAGCCCCTTAGGGGGCTATGGCTACACCTTC. This translates into CASSPLGGYGYTF.

Only a few counts were recorded for this clone. The CDR3 protein is CASSGGLAGTYNEQFF. Here the CDR3 DNA reads TGTGCCAGCAGCGGAGGACTAGCGGGAACCTACAATGAGCAGTTCTTC. The V and J genes are TRBV5-4 and TRBJ2-1, with 12 bases identical to TRBD2. V trimming: 4 bases; J trimming: 2 bases; junction bases outside the gene matches: 4. The CDR3 contains 16 residues. Germline V lookup: CDR1 SGHNT, CDR2 YYREEE (reference sequence).

This chain joins TRBV11-2 and TRBJ1-2; 7 bases agree with TRBD1. Germline CDR1 reads SGHAT; CDR2 reads FQNNGV. This CDR3 contains 14 residues. The ends lost 2 bases at V and 8 bases at J; junction bases unmatched: 8. The CDR3 DNA is TGTGCCAGCAGCTTACTACAGGGGAGTGGAGGCTACACCTTC. Its translation: CASSLLQGSGGYTF. The whole variable domain, filled in from reference TRBV11-2 and TRBJ1-2, reads EAGVAQSPRYKIIEKRQSVAFWCNPISGHATLYWYQQILGQGPKLLIQFQNNGVVDDSQLPKDRFSAERLKGVDSTLKIQPAKLEDSAVYLCASSLLQGSGGYTFGSGTRLTVV.

This sequence joins TRBV10-2 and TRBJ2-7; possibly TRBD1 for D (6 bases). The V end was cut by 3 bases, the J end by 3 bases, with 9 bases between. The germline CDR1 and CDR2 sequences are WSHSY and SAAADI. CDR3 size: 13 residues. CDR3 residues: CASSDRGDYEQYF. DNA of the CDR3: TGCGCCAGCAGTGACAGGGGAGACTACGAGCAGTACTTC.

The chain joins TRBV28 to TRBJ1-1; TRBD1 is a possible D gene (6 bases). Germline CDR1 and CDR2: MDHEN and SYDVKM. Trimming pared 5 bases from V and 1 base from J, leaving 11 bases between. This CDR3 region has 14 residues. Here the CDR3 DNA reads TGTGCCAGCAGTCTAAAAGGGGGGAACACTGAAGCTTTCTTT. Residues: CASSLKGGNTEAFF.

V gene TRBV12-5 combines with J gene TRBJ2-1; D remains unclear. CDR3 size: 12 residues. The V end lost 10 bases, the J end lost 1 base, and 8 bases lay between the germline ends. Germline lookup yields CDR1 LGHNT and CDR2 FRNRAP. As DNA, the CDR3 is TGTGCTACTTCAGAATCCTACAATGAGCAGTTCTTC. Its translation is CATSESYNEQFF.

This clone was seen a few times. V gene TRBV29-1 combines with J gene TRBJ1-1; the D gene is possibly TRBD1 (5 bases). The CDR3 contains 14 residues. From germline, CDR1 is SQVTM and CDR2 ANQGSEA. Trimming cost V 4 bases and J 3 bases, with 15 bases left between them. The CDR3 bases are TGCAGCGTTGTCCCCACAGGATCCTACACTGAAGCTTTCTTT. Translated, it gives CSVVPTGSYTEAFF.

This chain uses TRBV28 with TRBJ2-5; 9 bases are shared with TRBD1. The V segment lost 1 base and the J segment 2 bases; nucleotides outside the gene matches: 5. CDR1 and CDR2 from the germline V gene are MDHEN and SYDVKM. The CDR3 totals 16 residues. The CDR3 reads CASSLLGTGIQETQYF. The CDR3 DNA reads as TGTGCCAGCAGTTTATTAGGGACAGGGATTCAAGAGACCCAGTACTTC.

The chain uses TRBV19 and TRBJ1-5; D gene ambiguous. The CDR3 is 13 amino acids. V dropped 1 base and J dropped 6 bases, with 7 bases sitting between them. The germline V gene has CDR1 LNHDA and CDR2 SQIVND (reference sequence). This chain's CDR3 is CASSIGLGQPQHF. Written as DNA, the CDR3 is TGTGCCAGTAGTATAGGACTCGGTCAGCCCCAGCATTTT. Together with reference TRBV19 and TRBJ1-5, the CDR3 gives the full variable domain: DGGITQSPKYLFRKEGQNVTLSCEQNLNHDAMYWYRQDPGQGLRLIYYSQIVNDFQKGDIAEGYSVSREKKESFPLTVTSAQKNPTAFYLCASSIGLGQPQHFGDGTRLSIL.

J is TRBJ2-3 and V is TRBV10-2, with D perhaps TRBD2 (6 bases). Trimming removed 3 bases from V and 1 base from J, with 14 bases in between. The germline gives CDR1 WSHSY, CDR2 SAAADI. The CDR3 runs to 16 residues. The CDR3 DNA follows: TGCGCCAGCAGTGAATTCGGGGGTAGTGGCACAGATACGCAGTATTTT. As protein: CASSEFGGSGTDTQYF.

This chain connects TRBV9 to TRBJ1-6; 7 nucleotides agree with TRBD1. This CDR3 spans 15 amino acids. Germline V gene lookup returns CDR1 SGDLS and CDR2 YYNGEE. With V trimmed by 4 bases and J by 9 bases, 10 bases remained unmatched. In DNA, the CDR3 is TGTGCCAGCAGCCCTCAGACAGGGAATAGTTCACCCCTCCACTTT. Protein: CASSPQTGNSSPLHF.

The chain carries TRBV5-5 and TRBJ1-5; D is undetermined. The CDR3 spans 13 residues. Germline CDR1 is SGHKS and CDR2 is YYEKEE (reference sequence). V was pared by 0 bases and J by 6 bases, with 7 bases between. The CDR3 reads CASSLVGGQPQHF. The DNA for the CDR3 is TGTGCCAGCAGCTTGGTGGGAGGTCAGCCCCAGCATTTT.

The chain is built from TRBV7-2 and TRBJ1-5; possibly TRBD1 for D (5 bases). The V gene's germline CDR1 is SGHTA and CDR2 FQGNSA. There are 14 residues in the CDR3. V lost 4 bases, J lost 6 bases, and 13 bases lay in between. CDR3 DNA sequence: TGTGCCAGCAGCTCGTCGACAGTCACTCAGCCCCAGCATTTT. It specifies CASSSSTVTQPQHF.